This TCR beta chain was found in a study of spatial heterogeneity in lung cancer. At the level of the study: Samples were obtained from 65 to 80 donors, all untreated early-stage non-small cell lung cancer patients.

This clonotype was recorded at least ten times. A distinct unique molecular identifier was carried by each TCR cDNA molecule. A single record per CDR3 protein comes from TCRdb applying MiXCR to the 5' RACE reads. The sample lists approximately 70,000 distinct CDR3 sequences, 8% to 10% occurring once. This CDR3 comprises 14 residues. Germline V gene lookup returns CDR1 MNHNS and CDR2 SASEGT. V dropped 8 bases and J dropped 4 bases, with 17 bases sitting between them. Time point defined: blood at routine non-recurrence follow-up after resection. Unsorted samples of tumor, nontumor lung or frozen PBMC had their whole RNA sequenced.

This sequence joins TRBV6-1 and TRBJ1-1, with D tentatively TRBD1 (6 bases). The sample in question was PBMCs, obtained at follow-up. The clonotype comes from a female donor with early-stage non-small cell lung cancer. DNA of the CDR3: TGTGCCAGCGAGACAGGTGGGGTAGGCACTGAAGCTTTCTTT. Its translation is CASETGGVGTEAFF.